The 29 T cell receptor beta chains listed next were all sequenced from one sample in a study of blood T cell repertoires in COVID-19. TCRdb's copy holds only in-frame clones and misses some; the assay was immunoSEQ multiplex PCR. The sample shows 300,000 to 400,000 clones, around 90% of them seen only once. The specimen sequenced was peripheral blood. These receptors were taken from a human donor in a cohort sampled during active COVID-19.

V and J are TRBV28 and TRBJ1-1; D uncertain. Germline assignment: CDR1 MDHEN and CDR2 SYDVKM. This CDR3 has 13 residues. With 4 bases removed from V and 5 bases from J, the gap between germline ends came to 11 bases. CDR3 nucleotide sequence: TGTGCCAGCAGTTGGCCGCGAGGGACTGAAGCTTTCTTT. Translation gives CASSWPRGTEAFF.

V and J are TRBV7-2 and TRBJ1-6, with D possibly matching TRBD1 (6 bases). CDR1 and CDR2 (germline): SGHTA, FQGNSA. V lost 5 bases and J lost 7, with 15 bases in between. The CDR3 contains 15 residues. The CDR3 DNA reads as TGTGCCAGCAGCATTCGGGACATTGGGAATTCACCCCTCCACTTT. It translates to CASSIRDIGNSPLHF. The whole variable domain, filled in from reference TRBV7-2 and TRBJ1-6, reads GAGVSQSPSNKVTEKGKDVELRCDPISGHTALYWYRQSLGQGLEFLIYFQGNSAPDKSGLPSDRFSAERTGGSVSTLTIQRTQQEDSAVYLCASSIRDIGNSPLHFGNGTRLTVT.

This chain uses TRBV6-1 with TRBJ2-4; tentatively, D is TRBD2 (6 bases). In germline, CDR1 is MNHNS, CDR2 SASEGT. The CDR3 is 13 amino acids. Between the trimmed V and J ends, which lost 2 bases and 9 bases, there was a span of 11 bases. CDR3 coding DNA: TGTGCCAGCAGTGAACGCCGAGCGGGCATTCAGTACTTC. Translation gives CASSERRAGIQYF.

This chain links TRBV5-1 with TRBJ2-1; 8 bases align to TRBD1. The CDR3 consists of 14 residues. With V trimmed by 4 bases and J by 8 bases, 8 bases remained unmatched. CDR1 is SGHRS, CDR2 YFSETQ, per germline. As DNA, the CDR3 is TGCGCCAGCAGCCCCCGGGACAGGAGGGATGAGCAGTTCTTC. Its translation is CASSPRDRRDEQFF.

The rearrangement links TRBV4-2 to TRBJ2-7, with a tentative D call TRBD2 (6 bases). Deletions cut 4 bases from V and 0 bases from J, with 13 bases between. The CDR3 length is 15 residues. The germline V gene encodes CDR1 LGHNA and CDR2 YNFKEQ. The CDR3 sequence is CASSPRAGSSYEQYF. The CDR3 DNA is TGTGCCAGCAGCCCTCGGGCGGGGAGCTCCTACGAGCAGTACTTC.

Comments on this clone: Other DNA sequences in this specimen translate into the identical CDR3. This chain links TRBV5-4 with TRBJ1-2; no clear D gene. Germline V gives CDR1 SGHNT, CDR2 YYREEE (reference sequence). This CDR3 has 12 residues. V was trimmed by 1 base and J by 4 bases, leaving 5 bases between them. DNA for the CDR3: TGTGCCAGCAGCTTGAGAGGCTATGGCTACACCTTC. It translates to CASSLRGYGYTF.

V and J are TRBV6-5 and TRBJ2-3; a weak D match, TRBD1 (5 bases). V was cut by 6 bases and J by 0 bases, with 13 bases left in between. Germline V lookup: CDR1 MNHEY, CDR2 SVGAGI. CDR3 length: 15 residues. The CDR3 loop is CASSAQGSSTDTQYF. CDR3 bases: TGTGCCAGCAGCGCTCAGGGCTCCAGCACAGATACGCAGTATTTT.

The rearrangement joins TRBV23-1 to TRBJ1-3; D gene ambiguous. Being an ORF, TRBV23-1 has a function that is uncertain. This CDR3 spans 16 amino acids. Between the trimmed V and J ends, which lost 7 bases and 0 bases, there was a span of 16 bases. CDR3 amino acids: CASMGGLVASGNTIYF. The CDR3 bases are TGCGCCAGCATGGGTGGGCTGGTTGCCTCTGGAAACACCATATATTTT.

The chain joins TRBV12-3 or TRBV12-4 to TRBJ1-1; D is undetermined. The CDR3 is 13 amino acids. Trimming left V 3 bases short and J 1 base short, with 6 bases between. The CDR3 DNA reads TGTGCCAGCAGTTTCTGGCAGAACACTGAAGCTTTCTTT. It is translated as CASSFWQNTEAFF.

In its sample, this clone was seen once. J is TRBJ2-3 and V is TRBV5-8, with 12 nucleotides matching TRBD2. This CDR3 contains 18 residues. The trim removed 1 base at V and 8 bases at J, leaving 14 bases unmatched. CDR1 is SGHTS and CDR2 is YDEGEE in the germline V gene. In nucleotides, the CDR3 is TGTGCCAGCAGCTTGATGGTATCTAGCGGGAGGGCGTCTGGTACGCAGTATTTT. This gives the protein CASSLMVSSGRASGTQYF.

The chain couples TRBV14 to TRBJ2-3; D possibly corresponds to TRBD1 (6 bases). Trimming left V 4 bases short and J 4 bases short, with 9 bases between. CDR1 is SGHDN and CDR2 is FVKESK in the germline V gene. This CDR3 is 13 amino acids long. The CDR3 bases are TGTGCCAGCAGCCCTACAGGGTCAGATACGCAGTATTTT. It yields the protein CASSPTGSDTQYF. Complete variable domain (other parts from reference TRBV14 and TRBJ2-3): EAGVTQFPSHSVIEKGQTVTLRCDPISGHDNLYWYRRVMGKEIKFLLHFVKESKQDESGMPNNRFLAERTGGTYSTLKVQPAELEDSGVYFCASSPTGSDTQYFGPGTRLTVL.

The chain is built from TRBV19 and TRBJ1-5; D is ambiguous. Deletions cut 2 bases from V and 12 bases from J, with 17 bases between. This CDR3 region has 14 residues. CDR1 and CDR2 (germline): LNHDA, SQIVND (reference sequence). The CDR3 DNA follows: TGTGCCAGTAGTATACAGGACGGGGAGGTTGTCCAGCATTTT. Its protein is CASSIQDGEVVQHF. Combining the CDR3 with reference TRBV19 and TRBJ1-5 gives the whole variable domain DGGITQSPKYLFRKEGQNVTLSCEQNLNHDAMYWYRQDPGQGLRLIYYSQIVNDFQKGDIAEGYSVSREKKESFPLTVTSAQKNPTAFYLCASSIQDGEVVQHFGDGTRLSIL.

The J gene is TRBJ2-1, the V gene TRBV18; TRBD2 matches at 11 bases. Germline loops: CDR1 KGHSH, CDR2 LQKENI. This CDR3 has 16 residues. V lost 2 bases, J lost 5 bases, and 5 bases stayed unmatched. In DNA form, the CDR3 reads TGTGCCAGCTCACCAATACTAGCGGGAGACAACAATGAGCAGTTCTTC. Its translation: CASSPILAGDNNEQFF. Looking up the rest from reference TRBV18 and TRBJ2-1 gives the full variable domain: NAGVMQNPRHLVRRRGQEARLRCSPMKGHSHVYWYRQLPEEGLKFMVYLQKENIIDESGMPKERFSAEFPKEGPSILRIQQVVRGDSAAYFCASSPILAGDNNEQFFGPGTRLTVL.

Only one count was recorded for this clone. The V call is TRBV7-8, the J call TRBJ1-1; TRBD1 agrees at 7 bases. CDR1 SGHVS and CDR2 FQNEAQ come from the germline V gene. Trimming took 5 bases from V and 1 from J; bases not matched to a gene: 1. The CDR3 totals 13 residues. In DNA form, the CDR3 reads TGTGCCAGCAGCCGACAGGGGAACACTGAAGCTTTCTTT. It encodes CASSRQGNTEAFF.

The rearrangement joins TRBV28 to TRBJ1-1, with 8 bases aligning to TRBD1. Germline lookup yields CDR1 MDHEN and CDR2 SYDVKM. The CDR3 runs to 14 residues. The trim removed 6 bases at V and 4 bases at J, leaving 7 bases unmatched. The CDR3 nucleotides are TGTGCCAGCAGGACAGGGGAAGGAGGCACTGAAGCTTTCTTT. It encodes CASRTGEGGTEAFF.

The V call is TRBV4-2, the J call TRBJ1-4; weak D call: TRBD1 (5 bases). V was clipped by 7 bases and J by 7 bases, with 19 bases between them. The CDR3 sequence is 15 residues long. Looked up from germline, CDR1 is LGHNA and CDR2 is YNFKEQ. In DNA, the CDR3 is TGTGCCAGCAACACCCTGGGGGACGGGGGTGAAAAACTGTTTTTT. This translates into CASNTLGDGGEKLFF.

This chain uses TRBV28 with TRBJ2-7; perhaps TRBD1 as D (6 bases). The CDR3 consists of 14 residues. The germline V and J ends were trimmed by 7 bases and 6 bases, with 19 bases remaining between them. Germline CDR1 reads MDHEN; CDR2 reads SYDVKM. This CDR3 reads CASTLQGGGGEQYF. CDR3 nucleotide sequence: TGTGCCAGCACCTTACAGGGTGGAGGAGGCGAGCAGTACTTC.

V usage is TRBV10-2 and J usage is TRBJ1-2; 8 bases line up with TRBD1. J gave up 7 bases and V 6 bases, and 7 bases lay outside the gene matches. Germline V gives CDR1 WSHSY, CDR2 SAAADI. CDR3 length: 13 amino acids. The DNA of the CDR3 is TGCGCCAGCAGGCCCAGGGGGCGGAGTGGCTACACCTTC. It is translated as CASRPRGRSGYTF.

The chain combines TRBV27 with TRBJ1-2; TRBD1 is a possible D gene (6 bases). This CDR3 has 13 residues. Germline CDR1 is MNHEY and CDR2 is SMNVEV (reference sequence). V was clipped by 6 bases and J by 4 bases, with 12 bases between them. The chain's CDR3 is CASSPDRFYGYTF. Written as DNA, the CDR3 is TGTGCCAGCAGCCCCGACAGGTTCTATGGCTACACCTTC.

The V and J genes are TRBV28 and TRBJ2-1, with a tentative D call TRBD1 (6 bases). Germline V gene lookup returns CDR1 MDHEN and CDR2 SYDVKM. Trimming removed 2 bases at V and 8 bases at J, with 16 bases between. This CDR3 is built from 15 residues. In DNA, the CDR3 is TGTGCCAGCAGTTTACCGGACAGAAAGGACCATGAGCAGTTCTTC. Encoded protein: CASSLPDRKDHEQFF.

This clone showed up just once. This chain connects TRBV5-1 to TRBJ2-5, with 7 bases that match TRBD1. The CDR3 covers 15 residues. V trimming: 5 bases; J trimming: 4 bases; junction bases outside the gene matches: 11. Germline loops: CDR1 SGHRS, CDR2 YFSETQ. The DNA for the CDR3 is TGCGCCAGCAGAGGGCAACAGGGGCCCTCAGAGACCCAGTACTTC. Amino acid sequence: CASRGQQGPSETQYF.

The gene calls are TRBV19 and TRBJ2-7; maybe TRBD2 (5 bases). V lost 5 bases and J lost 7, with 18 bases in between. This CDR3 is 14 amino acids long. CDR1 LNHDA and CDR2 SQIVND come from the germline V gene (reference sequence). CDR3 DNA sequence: TGTGCCAGTAGTGCTCAGAGTTCTACGGGGGAGCAGTACTTC. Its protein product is CASSAQSSTGEQYF. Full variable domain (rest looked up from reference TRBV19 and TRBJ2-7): DGGITQSPKYLFRKEGQNVTLSCEQNLNHDAMYWYRQDPGQGLRLIYYSQIVNDFQKGDIAEGYSVSREKKESFPLTVTSAQKNPTAFYLCASSAQSSTGEQYFGPGTRLTVT.

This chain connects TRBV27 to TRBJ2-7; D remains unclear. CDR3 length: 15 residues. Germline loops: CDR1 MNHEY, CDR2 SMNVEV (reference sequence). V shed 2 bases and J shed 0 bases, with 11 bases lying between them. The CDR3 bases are TGTGCCAGCAGTTTACCAGATGATCCCTCCTACGAGCAGTACTTC. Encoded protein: CASSLPDDPSYEQYF.

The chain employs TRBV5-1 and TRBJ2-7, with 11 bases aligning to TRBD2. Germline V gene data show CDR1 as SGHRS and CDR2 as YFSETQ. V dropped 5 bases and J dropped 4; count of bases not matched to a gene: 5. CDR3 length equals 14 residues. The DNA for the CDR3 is TGCGCCAGCAGAGGAGGGACTAGCGGTTACGAGCAGTACTTC. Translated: CASRGGTSGYEQYF.

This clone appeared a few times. The chain's CDR3 is CASSRISGNEQFF. DNA for the CDR3: TGTGCCAGCAGCCGAATTAGCGGCAATGAGCAGTTCTTC. The chain recombines TRBV6-5 with TRBJ2-1, with D maybe TRBD2 (6 bases). Germline assignment: CDR1 MNHEY and CDR2 SVGAGI. This CDR3 region has 13 residues. V lost 6 bases and J 6 bases, leaving 12 bases between the germline ends.

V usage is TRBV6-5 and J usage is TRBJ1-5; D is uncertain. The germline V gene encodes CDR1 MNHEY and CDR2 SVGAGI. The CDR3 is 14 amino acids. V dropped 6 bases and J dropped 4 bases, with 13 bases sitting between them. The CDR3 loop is CASRVALLNQPQHF. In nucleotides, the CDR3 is TGTGCCAGCAGGGTTGCGTTACTAAATCAGCCCCAGCATTTT.

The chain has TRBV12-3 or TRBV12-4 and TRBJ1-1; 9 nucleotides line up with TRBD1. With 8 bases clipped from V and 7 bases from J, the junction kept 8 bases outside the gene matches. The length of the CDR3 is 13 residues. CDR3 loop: CASGGTGSGEAFF. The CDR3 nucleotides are TGTGCCAGCGGGGGGACAGGGTCAGGTGAAGCTTTCTTT.

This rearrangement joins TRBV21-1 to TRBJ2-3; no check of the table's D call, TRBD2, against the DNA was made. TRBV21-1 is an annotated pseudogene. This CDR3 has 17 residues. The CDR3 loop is CASSAVFSGKSPGTQYF. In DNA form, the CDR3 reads TGTGCCAGCAGCGCCGTTTTTAGCGGGAAATCGCCAGGTACGCAGTATTTT.

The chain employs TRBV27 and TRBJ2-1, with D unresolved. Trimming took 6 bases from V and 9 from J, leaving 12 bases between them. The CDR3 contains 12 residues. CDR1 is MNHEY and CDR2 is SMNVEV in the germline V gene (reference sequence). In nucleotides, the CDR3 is TGTGCCAGCAGGGCCTGGCGCGGTGAGCAGTTCTTC. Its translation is CASRAWRGEQFF.